These 27 T cell receptor beta chains came from one sample sequenced in a study of cytomegalovirus exposure and HLA in healthy donors. The assay was immunoSEQ multiplex PCR, and TCRdb's table has in-frame clones only and misses some. The table has fewer than 140,000 clones, about 88% seen once; the top ten hold 1.8%. Input material: PBMCs. The receptors stem from a woman younger than 30 in good health and CMV-seropositive.

The V gene is TRBV29-1, the J gene TRBJ2-5; possibly TRBD1 for D (5 bases). V was cut by 5 bases and J by 5 bases, with 12 bases left in between. Per the germline V gene, CDR1 is SQVTM and CDR2 is ANQGSEA. CDR3 length equals 12 residues. The CDR3 protein is CSVRQGPETQYF. DNA of the CDR3: TGCAGCGTTCGGCAGGGTCCGGAGACCCAGTACTTC. Looking up the rest from reference TRBV29-1 and TRBJ2-5 gives the full variable domain: SAVISQKPSRDICQRGTSLTIQCQVDSQVTMMFWYRQQPGQSLTLIATANQGSEATYESGFVIDKFPISRPNLTFSTLTVSNMSPEDSSIYLCSVRQGPETQYFGPGTRLLVL.

The rearrangement uses TRBV11-2 and TRBJ1-1, with 8 bases that match TRBD1. Germline V gene sequence: CDR1 SGHAT, CDR2 FQNNGV. V lost 3 bases, J lost 1 base, and 7 bases stayed unmatched. The CDR3 runs to 16 residues. CDR3 in amino acids: CASSLVRQGPNTEAFF. CDR3 DNA: TGTGCCAGCAGCTTGGTACGACAGGGGCCGAACACTGAAGCTTTCTTT.

The chain is built from TRBV7-9 and TRBJ1-2; 10 nucleotides line up with TRBD1. The V segment lost 5 bases and the J segment 4 bases; nucleotides outside the gene matches: 4. The CDR3 loop spans 14 amino acids. Germline CDR1 is SEHNR and CDR2 is FQNEAQ (reference sequence). The CDR3 DNA follows: TGTGCCAGCAGCCCGGGACAGGGGCTCTATGGCTACACCTTC. Translated, it gives CASSPGQGLYGYTF.

For the CDR3, the DNA is TGTGCCAGCAGCTTAGCTAGCGGGAGAGAGACCCAGTACTTC. Its translation: CASSLASGRETQYF. The chain joins TRBV7-6 to TRBJ2-5; 9 bases line up with TRBD2. After removal of 0 bases from V and 4 bases from J, the junction contained 0 bases not matched to a gene. This CDR3 contains 14 residues. In germline, CDR1 is SGHVS, CDR2 FNYEAQ.

The J gene is TRBJ1-5, the V gene TRBV6-4; a possible D gene is TRBD1 (5 bases). The CDR3 runs to 14 residues. Deletions cut 6 bases from V and 9 bases from J, with 18 bases between. Germline lookup yields CDR1 MRHNA and CDR2 SNTAGT. The CDR3 coding sequence is TGTGCCAGCAGGCTCGACCCGTCGGGGGGGCCCCAGCATTTT. This gives the protein CASRLDPSGGPQHF.

This chain links TRBV18 with TRBJ2-5; 9 nucleotides agree with TRBD1. Germline V gene sequence: CDR1 KGHSH, CDR2 LQKENI. The CDR3 loop spans 17 amino acids. V dropped 2 bases and J dropped 1; count of bases not matched to a gene: 8. CDR3 residues: CASSPLSGQGSQETQYF. The CDR3 DNA reads TGTGCCAGCTCACCATTATCAGGACAGGGGTCCCAAGAGACCCAGTACTTC.

This chain uses TRBV6-5 with TRBJ1-1; 7 bases are shared with TRBD1. This CDR3 has 13 residues. J was trimmed by 7 bases and V by 6 bases; bases with no gene match: 8. In germline, CDR1 is MNHEY, CDR2 SVGAGI. The CDR3 region is CASRGRQGGEAFF. CDR3 sequence (DNA): TGTGCCAGCAGGGGACGACAGGGCGGTGAAGCTTTCTTT.

The V gene is TRBV7-9, the J gene TRBJ2-7; 7 bases fit TRBD1. CDR1 and CDR2 (germline): SEHNR, FQNEAQ (reference sequence). J was trimmed by 2 bases and V by 4 bases; bases with no gene match: 5. The CDR3 contains 14 residues. CDR3 sequence reads: CASSSIQGTYEQYF. Written as DNA, the CDR3 is TGTGCCAGCAGCTCCATACAGGGGACCTACGAGCAGTACTTC.

The chain carries TRBV2 and TRBJ2-3, with 7 bases aligning to TRBD1. Germline values: CDR1 SNHLY, CDR2 FYNNEI. This CDR3 has 16 amino acids. J gave up 2 bases and V 4 bases, and 9 bases lay outside the gene matches. The CDR3: CASSARDRLFTDTQYF. CDR3 coding DNA: TGTGCCAGCAGTGCCCGGGACAGACTTTTCACAGATACGCAGTATTTT.

This clone was recorded once. This chain links TRBV6-5 with TRBJ2-2; 7 positions agree with TRBD1. Germline V gene data show CDR1 as MNHEY and CDR2 as SVGAGI. V lost 6 bases to trimming and J lost 2 bases; unmatched junction nucleotides: 3. CDR3 length equals 14 residues. DNA for the CDR3: TGTGCCAGCAGACGACAGGGAAACACCGGGGAGCTGTTTTTT. Residues: CASRRQGNTGELFF.

The chain is built from TRBV9 and TRBJ2-7; 9 nucleotides match TRBD1. V shed 0 bases, J shed 5 bases, and the junction held 9 bases outside the gene matches. This CDR3 region has 16 residues. The germline CDR1 and CDR2 sequences are SGDLS and YYNGEE. The CDR3: CASSVAAGQGGDEQYF. CDR3 nucleotide sequence: TGTGCCAGCAGCGTAGCTGCGGGACAGGGCGGGGACGAGCAGTACTTC.

V usage is TRBV29-1 and J usage is TRBJ1-4; 7 bases map to TRBD1. The germline V gene encodes CDR1 SQVTM and CDR2 ANQGSEA. V was clipped by 5 bases and J by 2 bases; unmatched bases: 8. The CDR3 is made up of 15 amino acids. The CDR3 reads CSVLTRQGTNEKLFF. The CDR3 DNA is TGCAGCGTTCTCACCAGACAGGGCACTAATGAAAAACTGTTTTTT.

The chain combines TRBV6-5 with TRBJ2-3; possible D gene TRBD2, 6 bases. In germline, CDR1 is MNHEY, CDR2 SVGAGI. CDR3 length: 15 residues. V was shortened by 2 bases and J by 2 bases, with 11 bases between the two germline ends. The CDR3 reads CASSYIQGLTDTQYF. CDR3 sequence (DNA): TGTGCCAGCAGTTACATTCAGGGACTCACAGATACGCAGTATTTT.

This clone was detected once. The chain uses TRBV7-9 and TRBJ1-6; 7 bases match TRBD1. This CDR3 spans 16 amino acids. The V and J ends lost 4 bases and 4 bases, in that order; junction bases with no gene match: 7. Germline loops: CDR1 SEHNR, CDR2 FQNEAQ (reference sequence). The CDR3 sequence is CASSYRQGRYNSPLHF. In DNA, the CDR3 is TGTGCCAGCAGCTATCGACAGGGAAGGTATAATTCACCCCTCCACTTT.

The chain combines TRBV4-1 with TRBJ2-2; the D gene is possibly TRBD2 (5 bases). Germline V lookup: CDR1 MGHRA, CDR2 YSYEKL. This CDR3 region has 13 residues. V was shortened by 3 bases and J by 8 bases, with 10 bases between the two germline ends. The CDR3 loop is CASSHGNTGELFF. CDR3 in DNA: TGCGCCAGCAGCCACGGGAATACTGGGGAGCTGTTTTTT.

This chain uses TRBV6-4 with TRBJ1-1; the D gene is possibly TRBD1 (5 bases). Germline CDR1 is MRHNA and CDR2 is SNTAGT. The CDR3 sequence is 13 residues long. Trimming took 3 bases from V and 1 from J, leaving 6 bases between them. The CDR3 coding sequence is TGTGCCAGCAGTGAACAGGAGAACACTGAAGCTTTCTTT. Translated, it gives CASSEQENTEAFF.

The chain recombines TRBV5-6 with TRBJ1-2; 7 nucleotides agree with TRBD1. CDR1 is SGHDT, CDR2 YYEEEE, per germline. The CDR3 is 15 residues long. With 4 bases clipped from V and 3 bases from J, the junction kept 9 bases outside the gene matches. The CDR3 DNA reads as TGTGCCAGCAGCACGGGGGACAGTTTTCACTATGGCTACACCTTC. Translation: CASSTGDSFHYGYTF.

This clone was seen once. The chain uses TRBV27 and TRBJ2-5; 9 positions agree with TRBD2. The CDR3 runs 16 residues. Germline lookup yields CDR1 MNHEY and CDR2 SMNVEV (reference sequence). The trim removed 5 bases at V and 4 bases at J, leaving 11 bases unmatched. In DNA form, the CDR3 reads TGTGCCAGCAGTAATAAGCGGGGGGCTCACGGAGAGACCCAGTACTTC. Translating it yields CASSNKRGAHGETQYF.

The chain recombines TRBV1 with TRBJ2-1; TRBD2 is taken as the D call from the table, unchecked against the DNA. TRBV1 is recorded as a pseudogene. The CDR3 contains 16 residues. The CDR3 region is CTSSLGCRGGPHEQFF. The CDR3 DNA reads as TGCACCAGCAGCCTCGGTTGTCGCGGGGGACCCCATGAGCAGTTCTTC.

The CDR3 loop reads CASGPGQGTGANVLTF. The DNA for the CDR3 is TGTGCCAGCGGACCGGGACAGGGAACTGGGGCCAACGTCCTGACTTTC. This rearrangement joins TRBV7-9 to TRBJ2-6, with 9 bases matching TRBD1. Germline CDR1 and CDR2: SEHNR and FQNEAQ (reference sequence). Unmatched junction bases numbered 7, after V lost 8 bases and J lost 2 bases. This CDR3 is 16 amino acids long.

The CDR3 here is CASRRQVADEQFF. CDR3 in DNA: TGTGCCAGTAGACGACAGGTAGCAGATGAGCAGTTCTTC. V and J are TRBV19 and TRBJ2-1; weak D call: TRBD1 (6 bases). Germline lookup yields CDR1 LNHDA and CDR2 SQIVND (reference sequence). Trimming took off 6 bases at V and 8 bases at J, with 14 bases between the two ends. The CDR3 spans 13 residues.

The chain combines TRBV4-1 with TRBJ2-2, with a weak D call TRBD2 (6 bases). CDR3 length: 17 amino acids. Germline V gene data show CDR1 as MGHRA and CDR2 as YSYEKL. V lost 3 bases, J lost 3 bases, and 17 bases lay in between. CDR3 sequence: CASSHIASGVDTGELFF. Here the CDR3 DNA reads TGCGCCAGCAGCCACATCGCCTCGGGGGTCGACACCGGGGAGCTGTTTTTT.

The chain recombines TRBV6-5 with TRBJ2-7, with a tentative D call TRBD2 (6 bases). The CDR3 extends over 13 amino acids. The V end was cut by 5 bases, the J end by 7 bases, with 15 bases between. Germline lookup yields CDR1 MNHEY and CDR2 SVGAGI. The CDR3 DNA is TGTGCCAGCAGTCTCGGGAGTAACAGTGAGCAGTACGTC. This codes for CASSLGSNSEQYV.

The CDR3, as DNA: TGTGCCAGTAGTTCCCAGGGATCGGGTCAGCCCCAGCATTTT. Protein sequence: CASSSQGSGQPQHF. This chain joins TRBV19 and TRBJ1-5; weak D call: TRBD1 (5 bases). This CDR3 spans 14 amino acids. Trimming removed 5 bases at V and 6 bases at J, with 14 bases between. Per germline, CDR1 LNHDA and CDR2 SQIVND (reference sequence).

V is TRBV4-3 and J is TRBJ1-2; unclear D gene. CDR1 is LGHNA, CDR2 YSLEER, per germline. The V and J ends lost 6 bases and 3 bases respectively, with 11 bases between them. The CDR3 spans 13 residues. The CDR3 sequence is CASSPDTYYGYTF. CDR3 coding DNA: TGCGCCAGCAGTCCTGACACCTACTATGGCTACACCTTC.

The chain uses TRBV7-9 and TRBJ2-5, with 7 nucleotides matching TRBD1. This CDR3 region has 16 residues. CDR1 and CDR2 (germline): SEHNR, FQNEAQ (reference sequence). V dropped 6 bases and J dropped 0; count of bases not matched to a gene: 10. The CDR3 region is CASRSPGQLNQETQYF. The CDR3 DNA is TGTGCCAGCAGATCGCCGGGACAGTTGAACCAAGAGACCCAGTACTTC. The full variable domain, in which reference TRBV7-9 and TRBJ2-5 provide the parts outside the CDR3, is DTGVSQNPRHKITKRGQNVTFRCDPISEHNRLYWYRQTLGQGPEFLTYFQNEAQLEKSRLLSDRFSAERPKGSFSTLEIQRTEQGDSAMYLCASRSPGQLNQETQYFGPGTRLLVL.

V and J are TRBV5-4 and TRBJ2-3; D possibly corresponds to TRBD2 (7 bases). The CDR3 has 14 amino acids. With 2 bases removed from V and 6 bases from J, the gap between germline ends came to 13 bases. CDR1 is SGHNT, CDR2 YYREEE, per germline (reference sequence). The CDR3 bases are TGTGCCAGCAGCTTCCGGGGGGCTGATGATACGCAGTATTTT. As protein: CASSFRGADDTQYF.